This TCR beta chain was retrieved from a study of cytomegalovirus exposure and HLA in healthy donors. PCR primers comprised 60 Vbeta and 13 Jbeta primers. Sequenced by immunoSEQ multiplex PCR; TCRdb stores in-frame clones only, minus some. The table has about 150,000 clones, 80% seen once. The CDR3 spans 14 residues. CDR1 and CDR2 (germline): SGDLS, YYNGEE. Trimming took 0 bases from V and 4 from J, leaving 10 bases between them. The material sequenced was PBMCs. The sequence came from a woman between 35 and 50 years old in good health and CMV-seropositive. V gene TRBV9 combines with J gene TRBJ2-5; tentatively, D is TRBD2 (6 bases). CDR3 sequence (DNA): TGTGCCAGCAGCGTAGAGACTAGGTCAGAGACCCAGTACTTC. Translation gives CASSVETRSETQYF. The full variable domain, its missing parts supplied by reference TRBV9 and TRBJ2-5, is DSGVTQTPKHLITATGQRVTLRCSPRSGDLSVYWYQQSLDQGLQFLIQYYNGEERAKGNILERFSAQQFPDLHSELNLSSLELGDSALYFCASSVETRSETQYFGPGTRLLVL.